This TCR beta chain was observed in a study of blood T cell repertoires in COVID-19. Turning to the study itself: Acute and convalescent COVID-19 samples came from the United States, Italy and Spain. T cells, B-cell-depleted T cells, or PBMCs supplied cDNA or gDNA.

CDR3 length: 12 amino acids. Looked up from germline, CDR1 is KGHDR and CDR2 is SFDVKD. V shed 7 bases and J shed 6 bases, with 9 bases lying between them. This clone was observed a single time. In the source study's methods: The authors estimated nucleated cell counts from reference gene primer amplification. Profiling relied on immunoSEQ multiplex PCR, and the TCRdb table lists in-frame clones only, not all of them. The D gene and trimming were derived from the DNA, and the V and J assignments and clone size from that table. The sample holds 300,000 or so clones, about 88% seen once. The gene calls are TRBV24-1 and TRBJ2-1; TRBD1 is a possible D gene (6 bases). The TCR sequence derives from a man in his 70s with acute or convalescent COVID-19. The sample comprised peripheral blood. The DNA for the CDR3 is TGTGCCACCAGCTCAGGGGTCAATGAGCAGTTCTTC. It specifies CATSSGVNEQFF.